The clone carrying this TCR delta chain was picked up a small number of times. Its target is not known. TCRdb lists the protein of a much larger clone for this DNA, which differs at residue 5, so this is likely a read error; the protein given here is translated from the DNA itself. Germline V CDR1 and CDR2: GEAIGNYY, EKD. This CDR3 has 15 amino acids. With 3 bases clipped from V and 3 bases from J, the junction kept 2 bases outside the gene matches. Bulk repertoires came from Vgamma9/Vdelta2+ or Vdelta2-negative gammadelta T cells flow-sorted from PBMC. These data are taken from a study of γδ T cells in repeated Plasmodium falciparum infection. Study-wide background: Over roughly 640 days, donors received four mosquito-bite P. falciparum NF54 infections. Notes on the study in general: Vdelta2-negative gammadelta repertoires appeared less diverse and less shared in Malian than Australian children. Vgamma9/Vdelta2+ repertoires stayed stably polyclonal over time and infection. In Vdelta2-negative, largely Vdelta1+, gammadelta repertoires, repeated controlled infections appeared to drive clonal selection waves.

TCRdb ran CATT on the multiplex PCR reads. This table has 85,000 to 95,000 delta-chain clones, almost 1.5% appearing once. The chain joins TRDV2 to TRDJ2; 11 bases are a match to TRDD3. The J gene was missing in TCRdb and was found by matching the end of the DNA to germline. The source material was gamma-delta T cells from blood. The sequence was collected from a pool of human donors (malaria-infected and uninfected, not separated). The CDR3 sequence is CACDALGDMTAQLFF. Here the CDR3 DNA reads TGTGCCTGTGACGCACTGGGGGATATGACAGCACAACTCTTCTTT.